This T cell receptor (beta chain) was sequenced during a study of a mutant IDH1 vaccine in newly diagnosed glioma. Study in general: Weeks 1, 3, 5, 7, 11, 15, 19 and 23 were when patients received their eight vaccinations. Treated patients, approximately 60% male and roughly 40% female, averaged roughly 40 years of age.

Time point meaning: week 23, last vaccination. Each dose delivered 300 ug of mutant IDH1 20-mer peptide subcutaneously with imiquimod. The CDR3 length is 20 residues. Germline V gene lookup returns CDR1 SGHTS and CDR2 YDEGEE. Trimming pared 0 bases from V and 6 bases from J, leaving 28 bases between. TCRdb keeps only in-frame clones here, not all; method: immunoSEQ multiplex PCR. The table shows about 56,000 clones, with 80% to 90% occurring only once. As regards this clone: Its antigen is not identified.

The sample was PBMCs, taken from a glioma patient whose treatment included an IDH1 peptide vaccine. V is TRBV5-8 and J is TRBJ2-4; D is possibly TRBD1 or TRBD2 (5 bases each). This TCR was recovered from a middle-aged man with glioma. CDR3 bases: TGTGCCAGCAGCTTGGTTCGGGGACCCCCGGGCTTGGAAAAAAGAAACATTCAGTACTTC. Translating it yields CASSLVRGPPGLEKRNIQYF.